These 12 T cell receptor beta chains were all obtained from the same sample, sequenced in a study of human T cells and chemical hapten exposure. One entry per CDR3 protein results from TCRdb running MiXCR on the RACE reads. In the table there are some 360,000 distinct CDR3 sequences, approximately 5.1% of which are singletons. The time point: pre-sensitization, week 0. As for treatment: therapeutic diphenylcyclopropenone sensitization with weekly scalp DPC. This specimen was whole blood, taken in connection with sensitization to the hapten diphenylcyclopropenone (DPC). These receptors originate from a woman aged 50 to 60 with alopecia areata. Some clones in this sample may be carry-over from other donors' samples.

This clonotype showed up just a few times. This chain uses TRBV5-1 with TRBJ1-4; D remains unclear. Trimming stripped 4 bases from V and 4 bases from J, with 8 bases between. The CDR3 extends over 13 amino acids. From germline, CDR1 is SGHRS and CDR2 YFSETQ. The chain's CDR3 is CASSEDLNEKLFF. In nucleotides, the CDR3 is TGCGCCAGCAGCGAGGACCTTAATGAAAAACTGTTTTTT.

At least ten counts were recorded for this clonotype. Written as DNA, the CDR3 is TGTGCCAGCAGTGAAGCGCGAAAAGGGACCCAGTACTTC. Translation gives CASSEARKGTQYF. The chain recombines TRBV25-1 with TRBJ2-5; D not certain. Germline V gene sequence: CDR1 MGHDK, CDR2 SYGVNS. The V and J ends lost 2 bases and 7 bases respectively, with 11 bases between them. The CDR3 is 13 amino acids. The variable domain in full, completed from reference TRBV25-1 and TRBJ2-5, reads EADIYQTPRYLVIGTGKKITLECSQTMGHDKMYWYQQDPGMELHLIHYSYGVNSTEKGDLSSESTVSRIRTEHFPLTLESARPSHTSQYLCASSEARKGTQYFGPGTRLLVL.

This clonotype was observed a few times. This chain joins TRBV20-1 and TRBJ1-2; no definite D call. V lost 7 bases and J 0 bases, leaving 9 bases between the germline ends. The CDR3 length is 12 residues. CDR1 and CDR2 from the germline V gene are DFQATT and SNEGSKA (reference sequence). CDR3 protein: CSVSPTNYGYTF. The CDR3 coding sequence is TGCAGTGTCTCTCCCACTAACTATGGCTACACCTTC.

At least ten counts were recorded for this clonotype. The rearrangement uses TRBV10-3 and TRBJ2-2; D is perhaps TRBD1 (5 bases). Germline CDR1 ENHRY, CDR2 SYGVKD. The CDR3 is 14 residues long. Trimming shortened V by 7 bases and J by 0 bases, and 9 bases separated the two germline ends. In nucleotides, the CDR3 is TGTGCCATCACGGCAGGGCCGAACACCGGGGAGCTGTTTTTT. It is translated as CAITAGPNTGELFF.

There are many counts of this clonotype. V is TRBV29-1 and J is TRBJ2-1, with no clear D. Germline V gives CDR1 SQVTM, CDR2 ANQGSEA. The CDR3 totals 14 residues. Deletions cut 5 bases from V and 2 bases from J, with 13 bases between. DNA of the CDR3: TGCAGCGTTTCGACAAGGGCGGCCTACAATGAGCAGTTCTTC. As protein: CSVSTRAAYNEQFF.

With respect to this clonotype: Just one base apart from a much larger clone, this may be a read error. The rearrangement links TRBV9 to TRBJ2-7; D may be TRBD1 (5 bases). CDR3 size: 15 residues. Germline V lookup: CDR1 SGDLS, CDR2 YYNGEE. CDR3 sequence reads: CASSAQDRLSNEQYF. CDR3 bases: TGTGCCAGCAGCGCCCAAGACAGACTCTCCAACGAGCAGTACTTC. Together with reference TRBV9 and TRBJ2-7, the CDR3 gives the full variable domain: DSGVTQTPKHLITATGQRVTLRCSPRSGDLSVYWYQQSLDQGLQFLIQYYNGEERAKGNILERFSAQQFPDLHSELNLSSLELGDSALYFCASSAQDRLSNEQYFGPGTRLTVT.

The chain uses TRBV5-6 and TRBJ2-2, with D possibly TRBD1 on 6 matching bases. The germline V gene encodes CDR1 SGHDT and CDR2 YYEEEE. This CDR3 is built from 14 residues. Trimming pared 3 bases from V and 4 bases from J, leaving 10 bases between. This CDR3 reads CASSWDIPTGELFF. For the CDR3, the DNA is TGTGCCAGCAGCTGGGACATACCCACCGGGGAGCTGTTTTTT.

This clonotype has a handful of counts. The chain carries TRBV20-1 and TRBJ2-3, with 11 bases aligning to TRBD2. Germline-derived CDR1 and CDR2 are DFQATT and SNEGSKA (reference sequence). J was trimmed by 4 bases and V by 3 bases; bases with no gene match: 3. CDR3 size: 14 residues. Here the CDR3 reads CSARASGGSDTQYF. CDR3 sequence (DNA): TGCAGTGCTAGGGCTAGCGGGGGGTCAGATACGCAGTATTTT.

In this sample, this clonotype turned up a few times. The chain couples TRBV29-1 to TRBJ2-2, with D tentatively TRBD1 or TRBD2 (5 bases each). The CDR3 has 12 amino acids. Germline loops: CDR1 SQVTM, CDR2 ANQGSEA. CDR3 amino acids: CTGTAGTGELFF. The CDR3, as DNA: TGCACCGGGACGGCAGGCACCGGGGAGCTGTTTTTT.

This clonotype occurred a few times. This chain joins TRBV10-3 and TRBJ1-1; 9 bases agree with TRBD1. Germline lookup yields CDR1 ENHRY and CDR2 SYGVKD. The CDR3 loop spans 12 amino acids. V was pared by 9 bases and J by 1 base, with 0 bases of the junction left unmatched. CDR3 nucleotides: TGTGCCATGGACAGGGGGAACACTGAAGCTTTCTTT. This codes for CAMDRGNTEAFF.

This clonotype has more than one count but fewer than ten. The CDR3, as DNA: TGTGCCAGCAGTGAAGCGGAGTGGGAAAAACTGTTTTTT. This encodes CASSEAEWEKLFF. The V gene is TRBV2, the J gene TRBJ1-4; D gene ambiguous. This CDR3 is 13 amino acids long. The V end was cut by 0 bases, the J end by 8 bases, with 7 bases between. CDR1 SNHLY and CDR2 FYNNEI come from the germline V gene.

In its sample, this clonotype was seen many times. The gene calls are TRBV10-3 and TRBJ1-1; D is undetermined. Germline V CDR1 and CDR2: ENHRY, SYGVKD. V lost 6 bases, J lost 5 bases, and 13 bases lay in between. The CDR3 length is 13 residues. The DNA for the CDR3 is TGTGCCATCAGCGCAGTAACATCAACTGAAGCTTTCTTT. Translating gives CAISAVTSTEAFF.